The present entry profiles one T cell receptor (beta chain) with its context. The target antigen is unknown. These data originate in a study of cytomegalovirus exposure and HLA in healthy donors. Study results and caveats: Confirmation in vitro established that a few CMV-associated chains were specific for CMV antigens.

PCR employed 60 Vbeta and 13 Jbeta primers. Some clones are missing from TCRdb's copy, which holds only in-frame ones; the method was immunoSEQ multiplex PCR. This table holds over 70,000 clones, 80% found once. Among the donors, all were healthy bone marrow donors. These donors counted as nominally healthy when sampled, but unrecorded immune exposures were likely. The sequence was collected from a man younger than 35 in good health and CMV-seronegative. Sequenced: PBMCs.

CDR3 in amino acids: CASSLGLASGGIPNEQFF. CDR3 sequence (DNA): TGTGCCAGCAGCTTAGGTTTGGCTAGCGGGGGGATTCCCAATGAGCAGTTCTTC. The chain employs TRBV7-9 and TRBJ2-1; TRBD2 agrees at 11 bases. Germline CDR1 SEHNR, CDR2 FQNEAQ (reference sequence). The ends lost 1 base at V and 6 bases at J; junction bases unmatched: 11. This CDR3 has 18 amino acids.